Below, one T cell receptor (beta chain) is given with its context. Antigen: not known. TCRdb used MiXCR to reprocess the 5' RACE reads, holding one entry per CDR3 protein. This table holds hundreds of thousands of distinct CDR3 sequences, 5.5% to 6.5% found once. The CDR3 sequence is 11 residues long. Trimming left V 8 bases short and J 1 base short, with 4 bases between. Germline V CDR1 and CDR2: ENHRY, SYGVKD. This entry comes from a study of identical twins. Whole-study results and caveats: Researchers reported excess low generation probability among twin-shared out-of-frame alpha sequences. Out-of-frame TCR alpha sharing in monozygotic twins exceeded recombination model predictions. The study based its conclusions on cross-sectional statistical analysis and did not follow the same donors.

Every sampled donor was Caucasian and healthy. The chain combines TRBV10-3 with TRBJ2-3; D gene uncertain. Material: naive T cells sorted from blood. This clonotype was sampled from a man between 18 and 29 years old in good health. The CDR3 coding sequence is TGTGCCATCGGGGGCACAGATACGCAGTATTTT. Its translation: CAIGGTDTQYF.